The T cell receptor (beta chain) described here comes from a study of cytomegalovirus exposure and HLA in healthy donors (dated by TCRdb to about 2017). In the study overall: An earlier analysis of several hundred of the donors reported about 250 Gb of sequence data and about 100 million unique TCR beta sequences from some 180 million T cells. In the later analysis, no new phenotypic data were used to find candidate immune exposures; instead, reliance was placed on TCR beta sequences and their occurrence across donors. To predict cytomegalovirus infection status, the study combined high-throughput TCR immunosequencing, statistical association of individual TCRs with disease status, and machine learning. Among roughly 400 genotyped donors of the cohort, an average of around 220,000 unique TCR beta nucleotide sequences was sequenced per donor, of which approximately 18% were non-productive. HLA typing covered class I and class II loci at four-digit resolution. Among the roughly 390 genotyped donors, around 81% belonged to the genetic ancestry cluster associated with self-reported Caucasian donors. Five DR-DQ haplotypes were treated as single units for association and clustering because of strong linkage in the cohort. Around 330 gigabases of sequencing data and around 80 million unique TCR sequences made up an early release that covered approximately 620 HLA-typed donors. The aim of the study was to test whether cataloging public T cell receptors could identify signatures of past pathogen exposure. To decide whether each TCR beta V gene segment behaved as functional or pseudogenic, an earlier analysis of some 600 of the donors relied on high-throughput TCR beta sequencing. Every discovery cohort repertoire had been produced on one sequencing platform. The T cell repertoires of 550 to 850 subjects were profiled by immunosequencing and related to cytomegalovirus serostatus. Alongside the repertoire data, information on donor age, sex, ethnicity and CMV serostatus was compiled. The number of typed donors differed by locus: roughly 629-630 for A, B, C, DRB1 and DQB1; 500 to 550 for DQA1; 606 for DPA1; and some 470 for DPB1. Along with the roughly 670-subject first cohort, a separate validation cohort of over a hundred different subjects was used. A later genetic analysis took genome-wide SNP genotypes for about three fifths of the roughly 670 donors and used that subset as a discovery cohort. In a later analysis, previously published TCR beta repertoires from 550 to 750 donors were re-analyzed and high-resolution HLA genotyping was added so that TCR occurrence patterns could be studied. What the work shows at the level of the full study, not this receptor alone: The 87-base-pair reads could not distinguish some IMGT-functional V segments, including TRBV6-2 and TRBV6-3, so those segments were excluded. A later genetic analysis reported fewer N-insertions in productive TCRs among donors in an Asian-associated ancestry cluster than the roughly 620-donor mean. According to a later analysis, most CMV-associated TCR beta chains appeared to be HLA-restricted, and the HLA associations seemed to be driven largely by CMV exposure. The classifier was reported to diagnose cytomegalovirus status with high specificity and sensitivity in both the original and validation cohorts. A few of the identified cytomegalovirus-associated TCR beta chains were confirmed in vitro to be specific for cytomegalovirus antigens. According to a later analysis, TCR association rates differed among HLA loci, with DRB1 alleles showing the most associated TCRs and HLA-C alleles showing the fewest. Because HLA typing was missing for some donors at each locus, association tests included only the typed subset. The authors suggested that the approach could potentially be generalized to other disease states and immunological phenotypes. In an earlier analysis of some 500 of the donors, most TCR beta V segments appeared in productive rearrangements about 87% or about 30% of the time, broadly matching IMGT annotations. Some 16 rarely observed V segments, including chromosome 9 orphons, were excluded from the earlier analysis of almost 600 of the donors because counts were too low. Specific HLA alleles were associated with some 15,000 TCR beta sequences at a false discovery rate of 0.05 in a later analysis. A cluster of highly shared sequence variants was judged likely to represent a technical artifact of the sequencing pipeline. For the cohort, immune exposure information was limited to CMV serostatus. This cohort had only TCR beta chains sequenced, and the lack of alpha or paired-chain data limited which features could be detected. The study listed around 160 TCR beta chains as associated with cytomegalovirus. A further reported finding was that TCR beta sequences accurately predicted the HLA-A and HLA-B alleles for most subjects in the first cohort. Most TCR sequences were observed very rarely across donors, whereas some public TCRs were present in many individuals. According to a later analysis, parvovirus B19, influenza, CMV and Epstein-Barr virus appeared linked to several top co-occurrence clusters. A later genetic analysis associated a missense DCLRE1C variant with V-gene and J-gene trimming of TCR beta chains, and an independent cohort replicated the association. Roughly uniform sequencing depth across donors was assumed in presence/absence analyses, although this assumption may not hold. Strong co-occurrence of HLA alleles, especially DR and DQ, made assigning TCR associations to individual alleles difficult. Compared with equally common non-associated chains, HLA-associated TCR beta chains in a later analysis were more clonally expanded and had lower generation probabilities. Correlated functional status among segregating V segments might reflect linkage disequilibrium, but an unknown experimental factor could not be ruled out.

Notes on this clone: The target of this receptor is not known. Nothing much larger sits one base from this clone, and base qualities are not available.

The cohort was made up of approximately 700 healthy bone marrow donors. At the time of sampling, every cohort member was nominally healthy, though immune exposures that went unrecorded were likely present. The donor tested CMV seronegative, placing the donor among the 350 or so seronegative members of the cohort. A peripheral blood sample was collected from each donor, and TCR beta sequencing was performed on peripheral blood mononuclear cells. The Qiagen DNeasy Blood Extraction Kit was used to extract genomic DNA from the blood cell samples. The germline V gene (reference sequence) sets CDR1 to LNHNV and CDR2 to YYDKDF. There are 14 amino acids in the CDR3, from cysteine to phenylalanine inclusive. Of the read, only the CDR3 DNA is kept; its 42 bases are in frame from base 1. The junction shows trimming of 0 bases on V and 5 bases on J, plus 10 bases between the germline ends. The protocol used for the library was the immunoSEQ multiplex PCR assay. For the multiplex PCR, a mixture combining 60 forward primers for TCR Vbeta segments and 13 reverse primers for TCR Jbeta segments was used. The CDR3 region of rearranged TCR beta genes was amplified from genomic DNA by a multiplex PCR assay. The Illumina HiSeq System was used to sequence the amplified TCR beta libraries as 87-base-pair reads. The original methods were these. Across the 640 or so repertoires, a later analysis counted some 81 million unique TCR beta chains, around 11 million of which were shared by at least two donors. To remove PCR and sequencing errors, raw reads were error-corrected and collapsed into unique sequences using a nearest-neighbor algorithm that merged closely related sequences. Alignment of CDR3 sequences to IMGT reference sequences was used to assign V, D and J gene segments. Each retained sequence needed at least a six-nucleotide match to both a V gene segment and a J gene segment. A rearrangement counted as productive if the CDR3 had no stop codons and remained in frame with V and J, and every other rearrangement counted as non-productive. Following IMGT convention, CDR3 was defined as the stretch from the second conserved V-encoded cysteine up to the conserved J-encoded phenylalanine. The earlier analysis of more than 450 of the donors excluded sequences that lacked an unambiguous match to a single V gene segment. In an earlier analysis of roughly 600 of the donors, a V segment was called functional when productive rearrangements were above 56.7%, and segregating when the standard deviation between donors exceeded 5%. A statistical classification framework was developed to diagnose cytomegalovirus status using the catalog of TCR beta chain sequences. A later analysis assigned V and J genes by comparing TCR nucleotide sequences with IMGT/GENE-DB human TR gene sequences. A later analysis assigned CDR3 sequences and most-parsimonious VDJ recombination scenarios with the TCRdist pipeline. A later analysis defined each TCR beta chain by its CDR3 amino acid sequence plus V-gene family, and excluded reads lacking a unique V-gene family. In a later analysis, approximately 640 highly shared, low-generation-probability nucleotide sequences were removed to address suspected cross-contamination and a sequencing artifact. In a later analysis, a clonal expansion index for each public chain was calculated from normalized within-repertoire ranks of inferred template counts. A later analysis computed generation probabilities with a VDJ recombination model fitted to out-of-frame rearrangements, and checked the results against IGoR. Hypergeometric tests were used in a later analysis to score TCR-TCR, TCR-HLA and TCR-CMV co-occurrence, with a repertoire-size bias correction applied to the TCR pairs. False discovery rates were estimated in a later analysis by permuting HLA or CMV assignments 20 times. In a later analysis, co-occurring TCRs were grouped with DBSCAN, and TCRdist sequence similarity was added when clustering was performed within HLA-allele-positive subsets. Repertoires with fewer than 30,000 or more than 120,000 public chains, plus five repertoires with anomalous nucleotide sharing, were excluded from co-occurrence clustering. What TCRdb holds here is the immuneACCESS table cut down to in-frame rearrangements. Part of the clones is not present; checked against another copy, under half of the missing clones reflect an unresolved V gene, and the others are unexplained. From that table come the V and J calls and clone size; the DNA was used to work out D and trimming. The sample has around 130,000 clones on record, roughly 88% of them singletons. 2.7% of the sample goes to the ten largest clones.

The V and J segments used are TRBV15 and TRBJ2-5; a tentative D call is TRBD1 (5 bases match). Sample: PBMCs. This TCR derives from a man aged 50 to 60 in good health and CMV-seronegative. The DNA sequence is given as TGTGCCACCAGCAGAGAGTCGTGGGGCGAGACCCAGTACTTC. Its translation is CATSRESWGETQYF. Outside the CDR3, residues come from the reference TRBV15 and TRBJ2-5 proteins, so the full variable domain is: DAMVIQNPRYQVTQFGKPVTLSCSQTLNHNVMYWYQQKSSQAPKLLFHYYDKDFNNEADTPDNFQSRRPNTSFCFLDIRSPGLGDTAMYLCATSRESWGETQYFGPGTRLLVL.